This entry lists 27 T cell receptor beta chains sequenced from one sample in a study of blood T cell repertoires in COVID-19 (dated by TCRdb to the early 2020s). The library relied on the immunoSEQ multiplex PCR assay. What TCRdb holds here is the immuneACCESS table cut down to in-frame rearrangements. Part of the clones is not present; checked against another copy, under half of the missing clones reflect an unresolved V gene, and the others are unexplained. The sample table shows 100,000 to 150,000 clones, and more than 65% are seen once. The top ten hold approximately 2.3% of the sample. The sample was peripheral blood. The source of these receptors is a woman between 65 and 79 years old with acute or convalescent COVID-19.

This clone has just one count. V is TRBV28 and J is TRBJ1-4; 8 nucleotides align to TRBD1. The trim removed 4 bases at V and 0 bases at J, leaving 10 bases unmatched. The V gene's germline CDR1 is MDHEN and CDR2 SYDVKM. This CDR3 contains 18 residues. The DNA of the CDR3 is TGTGCCAGCAGTTCACACCCCGGGACAGGCTCAACTAATGAAAAACTGTTTTTT. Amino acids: CASSSHPGTGSTNEKLFF.

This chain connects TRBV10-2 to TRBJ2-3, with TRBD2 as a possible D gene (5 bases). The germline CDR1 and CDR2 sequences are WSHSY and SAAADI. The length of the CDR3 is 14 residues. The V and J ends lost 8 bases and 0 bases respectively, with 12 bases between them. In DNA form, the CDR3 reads TGCGCCAGCCTAGGACTCACTAGCACAGATACGCAGTATTTT. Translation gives CASLGLTSTDTQYF.

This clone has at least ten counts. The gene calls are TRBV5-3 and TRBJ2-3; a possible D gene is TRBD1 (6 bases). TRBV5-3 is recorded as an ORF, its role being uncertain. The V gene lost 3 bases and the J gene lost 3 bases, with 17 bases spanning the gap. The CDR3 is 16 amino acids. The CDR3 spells CARSSRTRGWTDTQYF. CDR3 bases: TGTGCCAGAAGCTCCCGCACGAGGGGGTGGACAGATACGCAGTATTTT.

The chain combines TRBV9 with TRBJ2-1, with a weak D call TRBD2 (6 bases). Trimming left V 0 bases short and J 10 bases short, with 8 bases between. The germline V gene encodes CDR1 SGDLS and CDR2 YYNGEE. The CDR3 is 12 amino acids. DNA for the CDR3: TGTGCCAGCAGCGTAGTTGGGAGGGAGCAGTTCTTC. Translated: CASSVVGREQFF.

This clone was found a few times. The CDR3 sequence is CASSLLGGAVETQYF. The CDR3 nucleotides read TGTGCCAGCAGCTTACTCGGGGGGGCCGTAGAGACCCAGTACTTC. The chain recombines TRBV5-4 with TRBJ2-5, with 8 positions matching TRBD2. The CDR3 runs to 15 residues. V trimming: 2 bases; J trimming: 4 bases; junction bases outside the gene matches: 7. Germline V gene sequence: CDR1 SGHNT, CDR2 YYREEE (reference sequence).

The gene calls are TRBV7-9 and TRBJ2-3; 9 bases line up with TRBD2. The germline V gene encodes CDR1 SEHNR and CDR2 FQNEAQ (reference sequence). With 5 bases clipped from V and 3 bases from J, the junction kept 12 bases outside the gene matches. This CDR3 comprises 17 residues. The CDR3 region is CASSPQWASGETDTQYF. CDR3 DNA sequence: TGTGCCAGCAGCCCTCAGTGGGCTAGCGGGGAAACAGATACGCAGTATTTT.

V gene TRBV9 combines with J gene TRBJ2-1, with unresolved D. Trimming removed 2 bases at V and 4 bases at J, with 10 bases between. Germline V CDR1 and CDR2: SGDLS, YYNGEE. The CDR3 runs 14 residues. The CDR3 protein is CASSVTDFYNEQFF. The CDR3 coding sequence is TGTGCCAGCAGCGTTACAGATTTTTACAATGAGCAGTTCTTC.

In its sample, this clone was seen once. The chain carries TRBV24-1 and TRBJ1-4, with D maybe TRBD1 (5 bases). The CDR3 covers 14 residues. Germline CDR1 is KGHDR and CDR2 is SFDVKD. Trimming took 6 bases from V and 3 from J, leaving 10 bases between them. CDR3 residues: CATSPGDANEKLFF. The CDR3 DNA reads TGTGCCACCAGTCCGGGGGATGCTAATGAAAAACTGTTTTTT.

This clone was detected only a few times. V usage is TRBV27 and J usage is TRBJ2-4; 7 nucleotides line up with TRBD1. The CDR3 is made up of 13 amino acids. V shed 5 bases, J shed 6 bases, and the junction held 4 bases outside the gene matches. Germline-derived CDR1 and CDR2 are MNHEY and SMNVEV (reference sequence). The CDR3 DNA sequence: TGTGCCAGCAGTGCCCGGGACAGAAACATTCAGTACTTC. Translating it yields CASSARDRNIQYF.

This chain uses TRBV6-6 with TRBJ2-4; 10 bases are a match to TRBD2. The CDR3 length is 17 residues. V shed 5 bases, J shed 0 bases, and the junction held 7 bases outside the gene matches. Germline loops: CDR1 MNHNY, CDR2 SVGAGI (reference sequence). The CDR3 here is CASSRGLADLAKNIQYF. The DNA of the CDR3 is TGTGCCAGCAGTCGCGGACTAGCGGACTTAGCCAAAAACATTCAGTACTTC.

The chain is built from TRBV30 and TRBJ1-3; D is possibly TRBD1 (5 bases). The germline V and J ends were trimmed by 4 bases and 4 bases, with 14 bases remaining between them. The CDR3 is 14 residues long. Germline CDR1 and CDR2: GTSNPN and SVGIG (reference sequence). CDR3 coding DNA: TGTGCCTGGAAAACCGACAGACGCGGAAACACCATATATTTT. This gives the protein CAWKTDRRGNTIYF.

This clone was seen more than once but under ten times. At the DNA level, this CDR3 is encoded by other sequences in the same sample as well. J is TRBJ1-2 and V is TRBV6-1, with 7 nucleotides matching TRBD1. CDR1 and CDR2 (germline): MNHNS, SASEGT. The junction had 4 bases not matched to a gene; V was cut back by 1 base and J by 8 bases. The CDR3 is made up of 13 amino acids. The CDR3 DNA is TGTGCCAGCAGTGAAGTAGGGGGCAGGGGCTACACCTTC. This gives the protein CASSEVGGRGYTF.

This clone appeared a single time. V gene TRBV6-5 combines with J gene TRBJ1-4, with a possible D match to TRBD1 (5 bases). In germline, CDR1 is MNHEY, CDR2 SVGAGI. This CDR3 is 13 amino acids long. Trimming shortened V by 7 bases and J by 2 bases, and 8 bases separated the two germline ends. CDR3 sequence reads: CASIQDTNEKLFF. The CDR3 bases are TGTGCCAGCATACAGGACACTAATGAAAAACTGTTTTTT.

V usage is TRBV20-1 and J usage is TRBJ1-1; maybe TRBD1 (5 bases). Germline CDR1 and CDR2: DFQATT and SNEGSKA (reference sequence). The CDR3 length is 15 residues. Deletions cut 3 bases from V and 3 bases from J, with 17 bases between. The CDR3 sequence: CSASFPAGRDTEAFF. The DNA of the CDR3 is TGCAGTGCTAGTTTCCCCGCAGGGAGGGACACTGAAGCTTTCTTT.

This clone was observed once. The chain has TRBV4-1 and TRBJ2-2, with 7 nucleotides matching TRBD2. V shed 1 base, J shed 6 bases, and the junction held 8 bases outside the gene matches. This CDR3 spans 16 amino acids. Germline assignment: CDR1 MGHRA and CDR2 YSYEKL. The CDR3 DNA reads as TGCGCCAGCAGCCAAGTTGCGGGAGAAGTAGCCGGGGAGCTGTTTTTT. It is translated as CASSQVAGEVAGELFF.

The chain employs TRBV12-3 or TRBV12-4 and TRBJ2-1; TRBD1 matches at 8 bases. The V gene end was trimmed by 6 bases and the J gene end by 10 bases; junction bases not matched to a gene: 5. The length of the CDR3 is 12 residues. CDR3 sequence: CASRYPGGEQFF. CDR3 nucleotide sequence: TGTGCCAGCAGGTATCCAGGGGGCGAGCAGTTCTTC.

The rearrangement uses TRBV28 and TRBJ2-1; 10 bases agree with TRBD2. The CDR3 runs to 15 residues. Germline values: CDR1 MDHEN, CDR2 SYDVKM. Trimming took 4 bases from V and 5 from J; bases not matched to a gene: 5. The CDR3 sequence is CASSSGLARNNEQFF. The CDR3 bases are TGTGCCAGCAGTTCGGGACTAGCGAGAAACAATGAGCAGTTCTTC.

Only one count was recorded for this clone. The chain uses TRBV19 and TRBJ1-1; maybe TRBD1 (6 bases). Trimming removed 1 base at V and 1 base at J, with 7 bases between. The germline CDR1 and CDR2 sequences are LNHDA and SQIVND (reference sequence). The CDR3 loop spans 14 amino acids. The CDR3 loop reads CASSIAGQNTEAFF. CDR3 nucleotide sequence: TGTGCCAGTAGTATAGCGGGACAGAACACTGAAGCTTTCTTT. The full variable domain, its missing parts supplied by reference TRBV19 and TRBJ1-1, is DGGITQSPKYLFRKEGQNVTLSCEQNLNHDAMYWYRQDPGQGLRLIYYSQIVNDFQKGDIAEGYSVSREKKESFPLTVTSAQKNPTAFYLCASSIAGQNTEAFFGQGTRLTVV.

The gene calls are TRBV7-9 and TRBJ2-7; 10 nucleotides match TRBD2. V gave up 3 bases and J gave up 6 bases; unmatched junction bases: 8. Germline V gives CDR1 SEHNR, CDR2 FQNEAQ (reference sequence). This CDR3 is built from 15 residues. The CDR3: CASSLSLAGALEQYF. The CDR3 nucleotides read TGTGCCAGCAGCTTGTCGCTAGCGGGAGCACTCGAGCAGTACTTC.

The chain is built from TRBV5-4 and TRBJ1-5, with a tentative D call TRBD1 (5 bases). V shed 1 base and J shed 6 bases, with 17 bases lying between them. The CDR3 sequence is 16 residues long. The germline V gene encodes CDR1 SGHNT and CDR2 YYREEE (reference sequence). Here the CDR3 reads CASSLRQSGPGQPQHF. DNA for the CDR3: TGTGCCAGCAGCTTGAGACAGTCAGGGCCGGGTCAGCCCCAGCATTTT.

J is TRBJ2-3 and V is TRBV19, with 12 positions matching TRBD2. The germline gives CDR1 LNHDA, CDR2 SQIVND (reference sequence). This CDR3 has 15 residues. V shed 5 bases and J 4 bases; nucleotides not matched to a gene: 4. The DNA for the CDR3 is TGTGCCAGTAGTTTACTAGCGGGGGGCGCAGATACGCAGTATTTT. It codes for CASSLLAGGADTQYF.

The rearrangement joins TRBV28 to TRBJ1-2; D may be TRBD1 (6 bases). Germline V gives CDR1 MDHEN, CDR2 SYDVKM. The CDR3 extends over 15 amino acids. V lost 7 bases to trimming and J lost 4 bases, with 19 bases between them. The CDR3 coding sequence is TGTGCCAGCAAAGGCGGGGGCGGCTCGGGCTATGGCTACACCTTC. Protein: CASKGGGGSGYGYTF.

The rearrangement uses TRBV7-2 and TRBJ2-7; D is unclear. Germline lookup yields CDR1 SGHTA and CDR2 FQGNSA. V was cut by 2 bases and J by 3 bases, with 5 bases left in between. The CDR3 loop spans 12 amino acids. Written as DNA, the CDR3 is TGTGCCAGCAGCTTACTGTTCTACGAGCAGTACTTC. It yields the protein CASSLLFYEQYF.

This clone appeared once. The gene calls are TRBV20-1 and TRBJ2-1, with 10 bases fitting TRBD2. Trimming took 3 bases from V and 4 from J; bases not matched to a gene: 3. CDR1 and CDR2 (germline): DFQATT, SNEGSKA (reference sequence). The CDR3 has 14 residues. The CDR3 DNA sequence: TGCAGTGCTAGTCTGACTAGCGGGTACAATGAGCAGTTCTTC. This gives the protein CSASLTSGYNEQFF.

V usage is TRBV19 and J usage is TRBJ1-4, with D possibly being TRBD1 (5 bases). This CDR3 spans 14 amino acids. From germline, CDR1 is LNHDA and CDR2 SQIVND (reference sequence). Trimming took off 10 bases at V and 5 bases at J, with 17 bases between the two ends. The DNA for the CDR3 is TGTGCCAATATCCGGGACTCCCACAATGAAAAACTGTTTTTT. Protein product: CANIRDSHNEKLFF.

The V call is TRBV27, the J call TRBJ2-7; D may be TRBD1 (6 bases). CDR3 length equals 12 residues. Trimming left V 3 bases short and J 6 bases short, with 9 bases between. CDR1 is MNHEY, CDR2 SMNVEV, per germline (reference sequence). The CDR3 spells CASSFEGGEQYF. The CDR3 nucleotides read TGTGCCAGCAGTTTTGAAGGGGGCGAGCAGTACTTC.

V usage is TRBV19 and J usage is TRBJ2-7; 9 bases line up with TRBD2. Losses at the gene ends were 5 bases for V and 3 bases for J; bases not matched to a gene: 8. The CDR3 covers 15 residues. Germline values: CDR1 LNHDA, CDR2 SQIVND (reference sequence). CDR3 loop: CASSGTSRNNYEQYF. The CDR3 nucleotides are TGTGCCAGTAGTGGGACTAGCCGGAACAACTACGAGCAGTACTTC.